The rows below give T cell receptor beta chains drawn from one sample of a study of cytomegalovirus exposure and HLA in healthy donors. The assay was immunoSEQ multiplex PCR, and TCRdb's table has in-frame clones only and misses some. The sample includes roughly 100,000 clones, 50% to 70% of them seen just once. Source material: PBMCs. These receptors came from a human donor in good health. Both conserved end residues are part of each CDR3. Fields, in order: V gene, J gene, CDR3 protein.

>TRBV7-6|TRBJ2-7
CASSLGLGTGGYEQYF
>TRBV11-2|TRBJ2-7
CASSPGVLYEQYF
>TRBV2|TRBJ2-7
CASSLQGSKDEQYF
>TRBV28|TRBJ2-6
CASSTIYPGGSGANVLTF
>TRBV30|TRBJ1-4
CAWSDARGGGEKLFF
>TRBV6-5|TRBJ2-7
CASSYSQGPPYEQYF
>TRBV30|TRBJ2-7
CAWSVRGSGPSYEQYF
>TRBV6-1|TRBJ1-5
CASSPGTGPRQPQHF
>TRBV10-3|TRBJ2-1
CAIRTDSRNYNEQFF
>TRBV4-1|TRBJ1-6
CASSQDPGDGAPLHF
>TRBV7-9|TRBJ2-2
CASSLVLPGGTGELFF
>TRBV19|TRBJ1-4
CASSIGTSQEKLFF
>TRBV10-1|TRBJ1-5
CASSTIPKGGGIGNQPQHF
>TRBV5-1|TRBJ1-4
CASSWSRGSTNEKLFF
>TRBV28|TRBJ2-5
CASTSGQGPSETQYF
>TRBV5-4|TRBJ2-7
CASSYTGTSANYEQYF
>TRBV28|TRBJ2-6
CASSRGHGANVLTF
>TRBV10-1|TRBJ2-1
CASSESSLAGNNEQFF
>TRBV19|TRBJ1-5
CASSIDRENNQPQHF
>TRBV11-1|TRBJ2-3
CASSFLTGTSGTDTQYF
>TRBV29-1|TRBJ1-2
CSVEDQGRPPPNYGYTF
>TRBV10-3|TRBJ2-5
CAISSGTGGETQYF
>TRBV28|TRBJ2-7
CASSFNAQGARLAGKWGYEQYF
>TRBV9|TRBJ1-1
CASSVDPRGAEAFF
>TRBV6-6|TRBJ2-4
CASSYWREDPKNIQYF
>TRBV18|TRBJ1-2
CASSLGQGYGGYTF
>TRBV27|TRBJ1-3
CASSPRLRSGNTIYF
>TRBV7-8|TRBJ2-3
CASSPGAPDTQYF
>TRBV4-2|TRBJ2-7
CASSAGLAEYEQYF
>TRBV5-1|TRBJ2-7
CASSLNPTSVPYEQYF
>TRBV28|TRBJ2-7
CASSLEASGQLYEQYF
>TRBV27|TRBJ1-2
CASSPTRNYGYTF
>TRBV4-2|TRBJ2-7
CASSQGEGGTDPYEQYF
>TRBV4-1|TRBJ1-1
CASSPTGQGDTEAFF
>TRBV4-1|TRBJ1-1
CASSAGQGTFDTEAFF
>TRBV19|TRBJ1-2
CASSTHRESDGYTF
>TRBV4-1|TRBJ2-6
CASSLGQGTGANVLTF
>TRBV7-6|TRBJ2-7
CASSLERETTWEQYF
>TRBV7-9|TRBJ1-1
CASSFAGTGVTEAFF
>TRBV6-1|TRBJ2-4
CASSEALWAGAKNIQYF
>TRBV6-5|TRBJ1-1
CASSDTENTEAFF
>TRBV19|TRBJ1-1
CASSRGNNAEAFF
>TRBV5-6|TRBJ1-6
CASSWTSNSPLHF
>TRBV15|TRBJ2-3
CATSRVGTGSTDTQYF
>TRBV4-1|TRBJ2-6
CASSQDLIRPNVLTF